This T cell receptor (beta chain) originates from a study of T cells after yellow fever vaccination. The CDR3 is 13 residues long. Germline assignment: CDR1 ENHRY and CDR2 SYGVKD. The J segment lost 6 bases and the V segment lost 7 bases, leaving 5 bases of the junction unmatched. Study-level findings and limits: Abundant clonotypes from the bulk population could get into FACS-sorted repertoires as contaminants. Overall, a small share of clonotypes was seen in both CD4 and CD8 compartments. Though it reached lower strength, the secondary response hit its peak faster, day 5 versus 15.

Conversion of TCR transcripts into cDNA relied on 5'RACE template switching, which added a universal primer site and UMIs. TCRdb reprocessed the 5' RACE reads via MiXCR and lists one record per CDR3 protein. The sample lists under 150,000 distinct CDR3 sequences; roughly 8.2% were seen once. This clonotype was seen many times. The target antigen is unknown. The rearrangement links TRBV10-3 to TRBJ2-3; the match to TRBD2 covers 9 bases. This clonotype was obtained from a man under 40 who received the YFV17D yellow fever vaccine. Sequenced here: CD4+ T cells sorted from PBMCs, sampled 5 days after the yellow fever booster vaccination. The CDR3 loop reads CAIKTSGGDTQYF. CDR3 nucleotides: TGTGCCATCAAGACTAGCGGAGGGGATACGCAGTATTTT.